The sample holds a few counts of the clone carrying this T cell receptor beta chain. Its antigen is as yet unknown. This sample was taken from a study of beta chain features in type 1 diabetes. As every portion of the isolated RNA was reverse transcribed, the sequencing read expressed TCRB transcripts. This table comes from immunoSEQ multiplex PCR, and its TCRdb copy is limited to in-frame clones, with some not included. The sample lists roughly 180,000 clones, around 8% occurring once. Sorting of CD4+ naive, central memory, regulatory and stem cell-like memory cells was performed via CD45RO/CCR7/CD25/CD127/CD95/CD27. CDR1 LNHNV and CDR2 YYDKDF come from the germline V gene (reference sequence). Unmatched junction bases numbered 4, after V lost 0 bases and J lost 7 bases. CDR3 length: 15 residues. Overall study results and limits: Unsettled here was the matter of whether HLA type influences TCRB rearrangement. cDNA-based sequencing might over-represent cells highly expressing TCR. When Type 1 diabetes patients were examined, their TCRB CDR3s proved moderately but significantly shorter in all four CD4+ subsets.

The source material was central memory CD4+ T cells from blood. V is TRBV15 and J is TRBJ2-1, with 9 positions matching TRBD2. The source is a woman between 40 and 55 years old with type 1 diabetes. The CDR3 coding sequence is TGTGCCACCAGCAGAGATAGCGGGAGTGTTAATGAGCAGTTCTTC. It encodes CATSRDSGSVNEQFF.